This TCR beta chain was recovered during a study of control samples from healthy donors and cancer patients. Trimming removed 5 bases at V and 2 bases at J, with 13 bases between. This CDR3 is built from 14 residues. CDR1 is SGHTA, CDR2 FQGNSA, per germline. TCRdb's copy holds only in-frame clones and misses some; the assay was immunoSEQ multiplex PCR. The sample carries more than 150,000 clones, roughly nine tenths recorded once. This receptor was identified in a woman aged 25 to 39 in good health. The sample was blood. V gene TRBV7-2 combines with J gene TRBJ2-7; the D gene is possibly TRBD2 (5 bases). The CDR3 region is CASSPGLATYEQYF. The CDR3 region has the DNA TGTGCCAGCAGCCCAGGCCTAGCAACCTACGAGCAGTACTTC.